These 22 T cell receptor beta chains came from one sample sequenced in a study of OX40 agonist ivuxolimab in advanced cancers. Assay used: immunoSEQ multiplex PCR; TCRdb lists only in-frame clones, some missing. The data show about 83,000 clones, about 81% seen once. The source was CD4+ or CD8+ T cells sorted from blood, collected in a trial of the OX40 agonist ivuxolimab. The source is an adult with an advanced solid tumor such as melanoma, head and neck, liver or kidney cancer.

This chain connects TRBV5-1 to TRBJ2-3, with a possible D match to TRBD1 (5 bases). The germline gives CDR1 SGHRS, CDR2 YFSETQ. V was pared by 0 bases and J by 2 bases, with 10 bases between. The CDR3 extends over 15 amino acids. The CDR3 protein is CASSLEGPATDTQYF. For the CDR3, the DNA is TGCGCCAGCAGCTTGGAGGGGCCCGCCACAGATACGCAGTATTTT.

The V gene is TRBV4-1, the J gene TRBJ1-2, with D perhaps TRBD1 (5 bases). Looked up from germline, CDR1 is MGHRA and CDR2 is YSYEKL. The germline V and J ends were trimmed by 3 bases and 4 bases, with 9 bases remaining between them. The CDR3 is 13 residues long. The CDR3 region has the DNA TGCGCCAGCAGCCAGGGGGACTCCTATGGCTACACCTTC. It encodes CASSQGDSYGYTF.

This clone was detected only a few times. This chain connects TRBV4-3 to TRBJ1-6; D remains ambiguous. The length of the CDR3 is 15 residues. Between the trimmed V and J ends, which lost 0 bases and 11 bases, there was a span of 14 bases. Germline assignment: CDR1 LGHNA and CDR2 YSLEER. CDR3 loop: CASSQDRSGRTPLHF. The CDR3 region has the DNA TGCGCCAGCAGCCAAGATCGGTCTGGGAGGACACCCCTCCACTTT.

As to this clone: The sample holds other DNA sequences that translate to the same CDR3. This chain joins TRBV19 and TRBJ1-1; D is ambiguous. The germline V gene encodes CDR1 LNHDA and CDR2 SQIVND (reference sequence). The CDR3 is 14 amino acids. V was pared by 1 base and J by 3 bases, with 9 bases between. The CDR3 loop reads CASSIGTGDTEAFF. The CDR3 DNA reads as TGTGCCAGTAGTATAGGTACGGGAGACACTGAAGCTTTCTTT.

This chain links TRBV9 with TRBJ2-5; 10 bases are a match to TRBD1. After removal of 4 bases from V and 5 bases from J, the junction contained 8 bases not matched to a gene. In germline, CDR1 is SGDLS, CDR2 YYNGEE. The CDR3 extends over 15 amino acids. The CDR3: CASSPRTGGYETQYF. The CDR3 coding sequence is TGTGCCAGCAGCCCTCGGACAGGGGGTTATGAGACCCAGTACTTC.

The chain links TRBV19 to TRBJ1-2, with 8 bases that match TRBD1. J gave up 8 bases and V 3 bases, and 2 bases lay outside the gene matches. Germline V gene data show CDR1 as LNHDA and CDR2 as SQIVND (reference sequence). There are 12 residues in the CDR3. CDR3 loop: CASSIWDRGYTF. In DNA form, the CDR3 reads TGTGCCAGTAGTATTTGGGACAGGGGCTACACCTTC.

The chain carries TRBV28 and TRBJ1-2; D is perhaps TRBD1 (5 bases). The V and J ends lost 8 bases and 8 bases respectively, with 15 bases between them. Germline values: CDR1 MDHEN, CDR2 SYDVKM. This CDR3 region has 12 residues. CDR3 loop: CASAPGGRGYTF. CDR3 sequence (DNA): TGTGCCAGCGCCCCGGGGGGTAGGGGCTACACCTTC.

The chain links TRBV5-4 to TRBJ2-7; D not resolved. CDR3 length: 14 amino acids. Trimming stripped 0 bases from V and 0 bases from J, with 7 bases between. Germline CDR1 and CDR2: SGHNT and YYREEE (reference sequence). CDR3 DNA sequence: TGTGCCAGCAGCTTGGATCCCAACTCCTACGAGCAGTACTTC. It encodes CASSLDPNSYEQYF.

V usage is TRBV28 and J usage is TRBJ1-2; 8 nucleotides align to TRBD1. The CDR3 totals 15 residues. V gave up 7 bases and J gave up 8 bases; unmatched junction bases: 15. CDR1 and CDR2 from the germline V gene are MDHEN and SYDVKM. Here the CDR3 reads CASISPLTGDNGYTF. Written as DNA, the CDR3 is TGTGCCAGCATTTCCCCCTTGACAGGGGATAACGGCTACACCTTC.

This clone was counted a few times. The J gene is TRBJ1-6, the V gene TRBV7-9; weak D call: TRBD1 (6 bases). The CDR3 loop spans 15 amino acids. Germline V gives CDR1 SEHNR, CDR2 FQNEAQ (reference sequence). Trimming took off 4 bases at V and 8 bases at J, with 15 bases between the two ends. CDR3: CASSSTGQGDSPLHF. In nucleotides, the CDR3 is TGTGCCAGCAGCTCGACAGGCCAAGGGGATTCACCCCTCCACTTT. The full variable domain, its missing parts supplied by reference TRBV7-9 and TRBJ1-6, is DTGVSQNPRHKITKRGQNVTFRCDPISEHNRLYWYRQTLGQGPEFLTYFQNEAQLEKSRLLSDRFSAERPKGSFSTLEIQRTEQGDSAMYLCASSSTGQGDSPLHFGNGTRLTVT.

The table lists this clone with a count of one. The CDR3 reads CASSYGTGWGSPLHF. The DNA for the CDR3 is TGTGCCAGCAGCTACGGGACAGGGTGGGGTTCACCCCTCCACTTT. This chain joins TRBV7-8 and TRBJ1-6, with TRBD1 identical over 9 bases. The junction had 7 bases not matched to a gene; V was cut back by 4 bases and J by 9 bases. Looked up from germline, CDR1 is SGHVS and CDR2 is FQNEAQ. The CDR3 extends over 15 amino acids. The full variable domain, its missing parts supplied by reference TRBV7-8 and TRBJ1-6, is GAGVSQSPRYKVAKRGQDVALRCDPISGHVSLFWYQQALGQGPEFLTYFQNEAQLDKSGLPSDRFFAERPEGSVSTLKIQRTQQEDSAVYLCASSYGTGWGSPLHFGNGTRLTVT.

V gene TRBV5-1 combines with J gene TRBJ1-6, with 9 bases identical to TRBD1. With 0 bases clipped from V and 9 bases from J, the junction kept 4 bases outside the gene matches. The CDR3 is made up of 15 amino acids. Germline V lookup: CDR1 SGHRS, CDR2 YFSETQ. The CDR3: CASSLDGQGTSPLHF. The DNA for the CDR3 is TGCGCCAGCAGCTTGGACGGACAGGGGACTTCACCCCTCCACTTT.

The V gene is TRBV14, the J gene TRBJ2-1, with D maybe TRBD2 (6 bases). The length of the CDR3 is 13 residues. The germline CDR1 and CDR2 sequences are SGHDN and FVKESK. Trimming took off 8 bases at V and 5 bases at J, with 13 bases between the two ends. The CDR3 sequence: CASGGYRNNEQFF. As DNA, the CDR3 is TGTGCCAGCGGGGGGTATCGGAACAATGAGCAGTTCTTC.

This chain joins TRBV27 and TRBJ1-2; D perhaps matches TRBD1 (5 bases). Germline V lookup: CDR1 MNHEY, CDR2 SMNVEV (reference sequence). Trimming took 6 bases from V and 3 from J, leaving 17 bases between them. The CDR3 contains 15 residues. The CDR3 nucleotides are TGTGCCAGCAGCCCCGCGGGGGGGTTAGACTATGGCTACACCTTC. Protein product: CASSPAGGLDYGYTF.

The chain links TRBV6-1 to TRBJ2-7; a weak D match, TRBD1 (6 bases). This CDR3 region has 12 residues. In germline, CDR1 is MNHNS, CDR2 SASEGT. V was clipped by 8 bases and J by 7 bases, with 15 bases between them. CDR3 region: CASSRTQGEQYF. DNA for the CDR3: TGTGCCAGCTCTAGGACCCAGGGGGAGCAGTACTTC.

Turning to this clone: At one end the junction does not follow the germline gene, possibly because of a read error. The CDR3 DNA reads as TGTGCCAGCAGCTATAGCCCCGTCGGTTCACCCCCCCACTTT. This sequence encodes CASSYSPVGSPPHF. The chain recombines TRBV7-2 with TRBJ1-6; D ambiguous. The CDR3 is 14 amino acids. Germline CDR1 is SGHTA and CDR2 is FQGNSA.

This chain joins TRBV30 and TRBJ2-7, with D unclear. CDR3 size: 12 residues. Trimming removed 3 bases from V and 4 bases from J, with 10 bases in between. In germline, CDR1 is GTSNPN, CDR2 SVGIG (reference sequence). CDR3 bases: TGTGCCTGGAGCCGGGTGGCGTACGAGCAGTACTTC. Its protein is CAWSRVAYEQYF. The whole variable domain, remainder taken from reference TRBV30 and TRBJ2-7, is SQTIHQWPATLVQPVGSPLSLECTVEGTSNPNLYWYRQAAGRGLQLLFYSVGIGQISSEVPQNLSASRPQDRQFILSSKKLLLSDSGFYLCAWSRVAYEQYFGPGTRLTVT.

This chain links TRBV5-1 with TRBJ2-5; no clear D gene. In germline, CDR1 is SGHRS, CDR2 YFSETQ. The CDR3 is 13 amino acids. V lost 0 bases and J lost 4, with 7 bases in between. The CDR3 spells CASSLEGLETQYF. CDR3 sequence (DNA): TGCGCCAGCAGCTTGGAAGGTCTAGAGACCCAGTACTTC.

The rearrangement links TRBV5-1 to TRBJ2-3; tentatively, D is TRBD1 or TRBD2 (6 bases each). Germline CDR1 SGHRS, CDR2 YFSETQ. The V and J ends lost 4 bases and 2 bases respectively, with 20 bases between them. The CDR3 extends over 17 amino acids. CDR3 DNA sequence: TGCGCCAGCAGCCCTACGGTTCCCGGGGGCGCCACAGATACGCAGTATTTT. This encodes CASSPTVPGGATDTQYF.

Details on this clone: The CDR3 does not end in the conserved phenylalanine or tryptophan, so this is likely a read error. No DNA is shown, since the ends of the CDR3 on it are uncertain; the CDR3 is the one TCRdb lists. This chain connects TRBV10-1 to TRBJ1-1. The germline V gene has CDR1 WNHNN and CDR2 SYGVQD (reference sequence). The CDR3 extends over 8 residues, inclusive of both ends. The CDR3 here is CASGSQGV.

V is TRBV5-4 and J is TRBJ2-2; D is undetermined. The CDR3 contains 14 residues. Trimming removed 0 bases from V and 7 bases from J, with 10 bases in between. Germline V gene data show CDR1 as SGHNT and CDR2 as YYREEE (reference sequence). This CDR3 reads CASSLDLPLGELFF. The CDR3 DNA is TGTGCCAGCAGCTTGGACCTCCCCCTCGGGGAGCTGTTTTTT.

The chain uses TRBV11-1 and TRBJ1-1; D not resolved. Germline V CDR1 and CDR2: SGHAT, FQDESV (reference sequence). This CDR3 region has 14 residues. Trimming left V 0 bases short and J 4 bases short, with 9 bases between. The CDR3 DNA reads TGTGCCAGCAGCTTAGCCCCGGGAACCACTGAAGCTTTCTTT. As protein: CASSLAPGTTEAFF.